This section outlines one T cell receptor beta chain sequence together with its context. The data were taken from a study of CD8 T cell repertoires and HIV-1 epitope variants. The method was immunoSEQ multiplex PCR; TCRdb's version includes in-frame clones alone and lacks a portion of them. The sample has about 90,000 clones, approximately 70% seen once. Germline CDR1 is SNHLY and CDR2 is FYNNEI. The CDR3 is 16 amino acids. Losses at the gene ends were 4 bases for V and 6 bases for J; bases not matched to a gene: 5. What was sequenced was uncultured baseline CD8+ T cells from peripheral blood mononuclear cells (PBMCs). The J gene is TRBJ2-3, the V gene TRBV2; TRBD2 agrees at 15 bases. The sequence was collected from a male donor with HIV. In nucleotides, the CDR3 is TGTGCCAGCAGTGCGCGGACTAGCGGGGGGGCTGATACGCAGTATTTT. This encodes CASSARTSGGADTQYF. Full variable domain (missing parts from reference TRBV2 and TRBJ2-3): EPEVTQTPSHQVTQMGQEVILRCVPISNHLYFYWYRQILGQKVEFLVSFYNNEISEKSEIFDDQFSVERPDGSNFTLKIRSTKLEDSAMYFCASSARTSGGADTQYFGPGTRLTVL.